These 8 T cell receptor beta chains were sequenced from one sample in a study of shared clonotypes between healthy human individuals. Only in-frame clones appear in the TCRdb table, and some are missing; sequencing was by immunoSEQ multiplex PCR. The repertoire includes about 2.4 million clones, 90% to 95% of them detected once, and 0.13% to 0.15% sits in the top ten. The source material was naive CD4+ T cells sorted from blood. Sample subset: CD45RA+ positively selected. These receptors all come from a man younger than 35 in good health.

V usage is TRBV6-5 and J usage is TRBJ2-7, with a tentative D call TRBD1 (6 bases). This CDR3 has 13 residues. Germline V gives CDR1 MNHEY, CDR2 SVGAGI. The germline V and J ends were trimmed by 4 bases and 6 bases, with 13 bases remaining between them. The CDR3 sequence is CASSWGTLGEQYF. The CDR3 region has the DNA TGTGCCAGCAGTTGGGGGACACTTGGCGAGCAGTACTTC.

Concerning this clone: The sample contains more than one DNA sequence encoding this CDR3. The chain has TRBV9 and TRBJ2-1; 10 nucleotides match TRBD2. V dropped 0 bases and J dropped 3; count of bases not matched to a gene: 3. The CDR3 is made up of 16 amino acids. Germline V CDR1 and CDR2: SGDLS, YYNGEE. For the CDR3, the DNA is TGTGCCAGCAGCGTAGTCGCTAGCGGGGGCTACAATGAGCAGTTCTTC. It is translated as CASSVVASGGYNEQFF.

The genes are TRBV7-9 and TRBJ1-4, with D possibly TRBD1 on 5 matching bases. The germline V gene has CDR1 SEHNR and CDR2 FQNEAQ (reference sequence). The CDR3 is made up of 15 amino acids. The V gene lost 7 bases and the J gene lost 4 bases, with 16 bases spanning the gap. The CDR3 is CASTETGGINEKLFF. CDR3 sequence (DNA): TGTGCCAGCACCGAAACCGGGGGGATTAATGAAAAACTGTTTTTT.

The V gene is TRBV18, the J gene TRBJ2-1; D may be TRBD2 (5 bases). Germline V lookup: CDR1 KGHSH, CDR2 LQKENI. The V end lost 4 bases, the J end lost 3 bases, and 13 bases lay between the germline ends. The CDR3 loop spans 15 amino acids. This chain's CDR3 is CASSRERVNYNEQFF. CDR3 nucleotide sequence: TGTGCCAGCTCACGGGAGCGAGTTAACTACAATGAGCAGTTCTTC.

The chain combines TRBV27 with TRBJ1-4, with TRBD1 matching 7 bases. V lost 2 bases to trimming and J lost 10 bases; unmatched junction nucleotides: 7. The germline CDR1 and CDR2 sequences are MNHEY and SMNVEV (reference sequence). The CDR3 sequence is 14 residues long. The CDR3 DNA reads TGTGCCAGCAGTTTACAGGGGGGCCCTGGAAAACTGTTTTTT. Amino acid sequence: CASSLQGGPGKLFF.

The chain has TRBV30 and TRBJ2-7, with D possibly TRBD2 on 6 matching bases. This CDR3 spans 11 amino acids. Germline CDR1 and CDR2: GTSNPN and SVGIG (reference sequence). The V gene lost 4 bases and the J gene lost 5 bases, with 9 bases spanning the gap. CDR3 in DNA: TGTGCCTGGATCAGGGAGGACGAGCAGTACTTC. Translation: CAWIREDEQYF. The variable domain in full, with the rest retrieved from reference TRBV30 and TRBJ2-7, is SQTIHQWPATLVQPVGSPLSLECTVEGTSNPNLYWYRQAAGRGLQLLFYSVGIGQISSEVPQNLSASRPQDRQFILSSKKLLLSDSGFYLCAWIREDEQYFGPGTRLTVT.

CDR3 region: CASNGQGIPYEQYF. The CDR3 DNA reads TGTGCCAGCAATGGACAGGGAATCCCCTACGAGCAGTACTTC. The rearrangement uses TRBV7-9 and TRBJ2-7; 8 positions agree with TRBD1. Germline-derived CDR1 and CDR2 are SEHNR and FQNEAQ (reference sequence). The CDR3 is 14 amino acids. The junction had 7 bases not matched to a gene; V was cut back by 7 bases and J by 2 bases.

The chain combines TRBV9 with TRBJ1-2; 10 bases map to TRBD1. This CDR3 has 14 amino acids. V shed 2 bases, J shed 7 bases, and the junction held 5 bases outside the gene matches. CDR1 and CDR2 (germline): SGDLS, YYNGEE. CDR3: CASSVTGQGGGYTF. The CDR3 bases are TGTGCCAGCAGCGTGACAGGACAGGGGGGTGGCTACACCTTC.